The T cell receptor beta chain described here comes from a study of T cells expressing NK-cell markers. Study at large: Source material for TCR beta repertoires consisted of sorted CD3+CD56+NKG2C+, CD3+CD56+NKG2C- and CD3+CD56-NKG2C+ T cells. Whole-study findings and limits: These clonotypes additionally ranked first within the CD3+CD56-NKG2C+ fraction of several donors. Whether expanded NKG2C+ T cell clones were HCMV specific stayed uncertain.

Details on this clonotype: Antigen unknown.

TCRdb re-called the 5' RACE reads; one entry per CDR3 protein, DNA not given. This sample's clone table lists roughly 110,000 distinct CDR3 sequences. Germline values: CDR1 SQVTM, CDR2 ANQGSEA. The CDR3 extends over 12 amino acids. The sequenced sample was blood T cells: a sorted CD56 or NKG2C T cell subset, CD4+ or CD8+ T cells, or bulk PBMC T cells (not recorded which). The sequence came from a woman between 18 and 70 years old in good health. This chain connects TRBV29-1 to TRBJ1-2; checking the TCRdb D call of TRBD1 is not possible without DNA. The chain's CDR3 is CSADSGGDGYTF.